This TCR beta chain was found in a study of blood T cell repertoires in COVID-19. About the research overall: Sites across the United States, Italy and Spain contributed samples from acute and convalescent COVID-19. Nucleic acid was either cDNA or gDNA, and it came from T cells, B-cell-depleted T cells, or PBMCs.

V lost 7 bases to trimming and J lost 3 bases, with 10 bases between them. CDR1 and CDR2 from the germline V gene are SGHRS and YFSETQ. The CDR3 spans 13 residues. Profiling relied on immunoSEQ multiplex PCR, and the TCRdb table lists in-frame clones only, not all of them. The sample shows about 200,000 clones, 86% of them seen only once. Study members were between roughly 18 and 90 years old and lived in 24 US regions. The J gene is TRBJ2-2, the V gene TRBV5-1; D might be TRBD1 (6 bases). Sequenced input: PBMCs or T cells enriched from blood (not recorded which). This clonotype was obtained from a man aged 35 to 55 with acute COVID-19. The CDR3 sequence is CASGKGDTGELFF. Written as DNA, the CDR3 is TGCGCCAGCGGCAAGGGGGACACCGGGGAGCTGTTTTTT.